This T cell receptor (beta chain) was sequenced during a study of T cells in Graves' hyperthyroidism and ophthalmopathy. Study-wide background: Blood from the periphery was taken at initial diagnosis, before any treatment.

Unmatched junction bases numbered 14, after V lost 8 bases and J lost 2 bases. Per germline, CDR1 MNHNS and CDR2 SASEGT. The length of the CDR3 is 16 residues. Authors of the study amplified TCR beta CDR3 regions from RNA transcripts. First-round RT-PCR with HTBI primers amplified the TCR CDR3 region. MiXCR, run by TCRdb on the multiplex PCR reads, gives a single entry per CDR3 protein. Of about 290,000 distinct CDR3 sequences in the sample, roughly 15% are singletons; the top ten hold under 35%. The sequence derives from a woman aged 50 to 60 with Graves' hyperthyroidism that later progressed to Graves' ophthalmopathy. The chain employs TRBV6-1 and TRBJ1-2; TRBD1 agrees at 7 bases. Input material: blood. For the CDR3, the DNA is TGTGCCAGCCTTCAGGGGCTGAGGGGGCGGAACTATGGCTACACCTTC. Protein product: CASLQGLRGRNYGYTF.